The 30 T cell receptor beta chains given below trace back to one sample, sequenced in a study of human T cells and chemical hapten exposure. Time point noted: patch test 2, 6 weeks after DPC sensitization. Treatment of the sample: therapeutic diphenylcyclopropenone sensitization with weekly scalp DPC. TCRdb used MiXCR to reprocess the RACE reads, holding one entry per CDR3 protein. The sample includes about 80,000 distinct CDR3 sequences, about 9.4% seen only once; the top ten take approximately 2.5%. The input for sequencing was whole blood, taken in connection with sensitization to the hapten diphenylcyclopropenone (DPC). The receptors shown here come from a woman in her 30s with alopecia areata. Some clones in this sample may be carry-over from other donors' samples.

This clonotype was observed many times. CDR3 nucleotides: TGCGCCAGCAAACCGTTTCGGACAGCCGCTTCCTATGGCTACACCTTC. It translates to CASKPFRTAASYGYTF. This chain joins TRBV4-1 and TRBJ1-2; a weak D match, TRBD1 (6 bases). Looked up from germline, CDR1 is MGHRA and CDR2 is YSYEKL. The CDR3 loop spans 16 amino acids. The V and J ends lost 7 bases and 4 bases respectively, with 22 bases between them.

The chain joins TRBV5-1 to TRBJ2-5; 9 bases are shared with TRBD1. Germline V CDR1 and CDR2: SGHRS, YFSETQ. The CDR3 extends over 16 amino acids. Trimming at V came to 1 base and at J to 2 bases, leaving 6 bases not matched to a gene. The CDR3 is CASSLPGQGQQETQYF. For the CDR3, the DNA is TGCGCCAGCAGCTTGCCGGGACAGGGCCAACAAGAGACCCAGTACTTC.

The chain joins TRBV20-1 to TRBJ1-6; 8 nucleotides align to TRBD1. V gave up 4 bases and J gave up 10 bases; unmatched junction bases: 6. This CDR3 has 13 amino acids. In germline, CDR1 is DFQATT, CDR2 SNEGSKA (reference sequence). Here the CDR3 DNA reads TGCAGTGCTAAGGACAGGGTAGACTCACCCCTCCACTTT. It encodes CSAKDRVDSPLHF.

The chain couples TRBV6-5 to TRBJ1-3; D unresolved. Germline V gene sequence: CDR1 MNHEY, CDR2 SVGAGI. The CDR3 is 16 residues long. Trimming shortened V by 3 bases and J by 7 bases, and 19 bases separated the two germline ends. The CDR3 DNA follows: TGTGCCAGCAGTTATATCCCGCGGGCAGTTGGTAACACCATATATTTT. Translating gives CASSYIPRAVGNTIYF.

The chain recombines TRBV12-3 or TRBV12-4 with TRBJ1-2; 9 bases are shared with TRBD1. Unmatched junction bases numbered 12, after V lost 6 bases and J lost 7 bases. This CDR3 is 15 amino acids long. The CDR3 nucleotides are TGTGCCAGCAGACCAACCGGGACAGGGTTGTTTGGCTACACCTTC. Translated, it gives CASRPTGTGLFGYTF.

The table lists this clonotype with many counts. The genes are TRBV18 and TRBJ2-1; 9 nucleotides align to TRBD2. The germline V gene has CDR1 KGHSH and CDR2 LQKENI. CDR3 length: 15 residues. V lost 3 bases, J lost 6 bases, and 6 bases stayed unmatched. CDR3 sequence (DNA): TGTGCCAGCTCACCGAATAGCGGGGGCCTCAATGAGCAGTTCTTC. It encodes CASSPNSGGLNEQFF. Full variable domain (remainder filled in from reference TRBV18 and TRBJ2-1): NAGVMQNPRHLVRRRGQEARLRCSPMKGHSHVYWYRQLPEEGLKFMVYLQKENIIDESGMPKERFSAEFPKEGPSILRIQQVVRGDSAAYFCASSPNSGGLNEQFFGPGTRLTVL.

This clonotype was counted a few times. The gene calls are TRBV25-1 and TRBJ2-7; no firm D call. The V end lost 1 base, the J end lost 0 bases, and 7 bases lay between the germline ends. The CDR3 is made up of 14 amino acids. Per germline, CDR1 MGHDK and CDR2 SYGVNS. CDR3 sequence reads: CASSEWSSSYEQYF. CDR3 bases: TGTGCCAGCAGTGAATGGAGCAGCTCCTACGAGCAGTACTTC.

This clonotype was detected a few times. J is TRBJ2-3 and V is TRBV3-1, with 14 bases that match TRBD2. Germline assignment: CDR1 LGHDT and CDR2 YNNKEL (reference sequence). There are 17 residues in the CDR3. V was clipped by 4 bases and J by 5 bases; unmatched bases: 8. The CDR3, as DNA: TGTGCCAGCAGCCGCAGACTAGCGGGAGGGCCTATAGATACGCAGTATTTT. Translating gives CASSRRLAGGPIDTQYF.

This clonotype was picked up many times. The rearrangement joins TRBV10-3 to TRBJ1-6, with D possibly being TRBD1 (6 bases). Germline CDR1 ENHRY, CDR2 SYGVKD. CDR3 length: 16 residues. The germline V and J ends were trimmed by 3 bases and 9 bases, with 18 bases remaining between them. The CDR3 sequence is CAISDDRPNVGSPLHF. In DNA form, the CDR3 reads TGTGCCATCAGTGATGACAGGCCCAACGTAGGTTCACCCCTCCACTTT.

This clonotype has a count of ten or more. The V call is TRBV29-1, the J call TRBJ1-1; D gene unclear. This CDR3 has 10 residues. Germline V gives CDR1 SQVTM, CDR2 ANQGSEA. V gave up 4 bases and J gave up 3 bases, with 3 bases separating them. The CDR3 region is CSVGDTEAFF. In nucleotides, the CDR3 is TGCAGCGTTGGGGACACTGAAGCTTTCTTT.

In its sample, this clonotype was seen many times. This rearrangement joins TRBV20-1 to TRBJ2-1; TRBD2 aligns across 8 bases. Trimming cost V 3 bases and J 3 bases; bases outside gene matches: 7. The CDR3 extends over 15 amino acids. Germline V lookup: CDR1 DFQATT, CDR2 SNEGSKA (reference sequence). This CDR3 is CSAREISGNYNEQFF. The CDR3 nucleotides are TGCAGTGCTAGGGAAATTAGCGGGAACTACAATGAGCAGTTCTTC.

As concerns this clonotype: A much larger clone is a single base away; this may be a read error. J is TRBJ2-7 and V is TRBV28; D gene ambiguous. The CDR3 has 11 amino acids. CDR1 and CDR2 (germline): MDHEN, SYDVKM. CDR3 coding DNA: TGTGTCACCGCAGGACCCTACGAGCAGTACTTC. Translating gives CVTAGPYEQYF.

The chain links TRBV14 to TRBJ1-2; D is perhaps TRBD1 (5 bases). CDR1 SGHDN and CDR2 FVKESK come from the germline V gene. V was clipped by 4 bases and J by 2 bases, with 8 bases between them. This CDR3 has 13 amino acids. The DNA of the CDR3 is TGTGCCAGCAGCCCCCGGGACAACTATGGCTACACCTTC. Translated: CASSPRDNYGYTF.

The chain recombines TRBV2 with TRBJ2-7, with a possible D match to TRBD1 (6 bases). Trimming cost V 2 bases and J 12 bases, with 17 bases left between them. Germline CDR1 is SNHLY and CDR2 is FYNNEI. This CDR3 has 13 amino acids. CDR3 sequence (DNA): TGTGCCAGCAGTGAAACAGGGATCCCCTTCGGGTACTTC. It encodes CASSETGIPFGYF.

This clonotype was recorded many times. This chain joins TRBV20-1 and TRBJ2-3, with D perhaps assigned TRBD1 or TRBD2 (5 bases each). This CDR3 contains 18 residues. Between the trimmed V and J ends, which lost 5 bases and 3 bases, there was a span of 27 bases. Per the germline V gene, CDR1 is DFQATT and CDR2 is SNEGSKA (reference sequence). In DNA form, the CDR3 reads TGCAGTGCTCCAAGCCGCTTCACCTTCTCTGGGGGAACAGATACGCAGTATTTT. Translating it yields CSAPSRFTFSGGTDTQYF.

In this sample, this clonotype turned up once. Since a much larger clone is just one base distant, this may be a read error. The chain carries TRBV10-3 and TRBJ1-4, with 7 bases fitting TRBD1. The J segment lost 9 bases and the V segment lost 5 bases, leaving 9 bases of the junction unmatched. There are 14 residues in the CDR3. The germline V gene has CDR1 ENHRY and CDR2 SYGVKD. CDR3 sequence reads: CAISHGTENKKLFF. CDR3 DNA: TGTGCCATCAGTCATGGGACAGAAAATAAAAAACTGTTTTTT.

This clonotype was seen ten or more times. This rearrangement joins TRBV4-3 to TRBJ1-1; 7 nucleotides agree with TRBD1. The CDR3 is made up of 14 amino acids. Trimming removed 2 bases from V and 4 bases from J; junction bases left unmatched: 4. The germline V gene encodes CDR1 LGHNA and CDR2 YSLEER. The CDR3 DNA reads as TGCGCCAGCAGCCAACTACAGGGGAGCACTGAAGCTTTCTTT. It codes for CASSQLQGSTEAFF.

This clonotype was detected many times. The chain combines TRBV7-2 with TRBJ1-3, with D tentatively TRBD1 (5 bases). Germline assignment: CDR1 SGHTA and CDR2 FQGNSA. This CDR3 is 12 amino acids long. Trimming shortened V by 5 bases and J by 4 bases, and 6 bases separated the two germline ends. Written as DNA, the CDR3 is TGTGCCAGCAGCCGGGGGGGAAACACCATATATTTT. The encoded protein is CASSRGGNTIYF.

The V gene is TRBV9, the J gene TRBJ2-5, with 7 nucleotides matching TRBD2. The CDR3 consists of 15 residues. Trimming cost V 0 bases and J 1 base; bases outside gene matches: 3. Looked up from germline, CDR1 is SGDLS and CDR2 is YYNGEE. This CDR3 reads CASSVVGGGQETQYF. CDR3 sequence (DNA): TGTGCCAGCAGCGTAGTTGGCGGGGGCCAAGAGACCCAGTACTTC.

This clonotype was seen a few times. The CDR3 sequence is CSAREAGTGNTEAFF. CDR3 sequence (DNA): TGCAGTGCTAGAGAGGCCGGGACAGGAAACACTGAAGCTTTCTTT. This chain joins TRBV20-1 and TRBJ1-1; 8 bases fit TRBD1. CDR1 is DFQATT and CDR2 is SNEGSKA in the germline V gene (reference sequence). This CDR3 contains 15 residues. J was trimmed by 2 bases and V by 0 bases; bases with no gene match: 5.

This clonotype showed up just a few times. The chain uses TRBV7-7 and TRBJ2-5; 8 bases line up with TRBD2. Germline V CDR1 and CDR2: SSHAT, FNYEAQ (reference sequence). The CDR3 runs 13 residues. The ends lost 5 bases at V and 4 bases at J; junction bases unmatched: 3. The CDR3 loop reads CASSPSGRETQYF. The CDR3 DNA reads TGTGCCAGCAGCCCTAGCGGGCGAGAGACCCAGTACTTC.

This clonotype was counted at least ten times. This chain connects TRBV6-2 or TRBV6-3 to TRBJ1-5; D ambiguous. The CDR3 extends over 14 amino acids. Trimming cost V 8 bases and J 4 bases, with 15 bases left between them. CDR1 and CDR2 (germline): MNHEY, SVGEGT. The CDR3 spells CASRVGQVNQPQHF. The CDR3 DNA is TGTGCCAGCCGCGTTGGGCAGGTGAATCAGCCCCAGCATTTT.

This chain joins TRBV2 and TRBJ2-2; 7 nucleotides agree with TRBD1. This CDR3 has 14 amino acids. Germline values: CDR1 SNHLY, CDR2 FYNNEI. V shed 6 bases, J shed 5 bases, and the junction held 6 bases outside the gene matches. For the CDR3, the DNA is TGTGCCAGCAGCCCATCGACAGGGACCGGGGAGCTGTTTTTT. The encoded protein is CASSPSTGTGELFF.

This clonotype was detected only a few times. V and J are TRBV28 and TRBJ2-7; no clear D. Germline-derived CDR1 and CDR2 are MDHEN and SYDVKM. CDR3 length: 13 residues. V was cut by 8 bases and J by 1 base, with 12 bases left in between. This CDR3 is CASCSGLSYEQYF. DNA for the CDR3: TGTGCCAGCTGCTCCGGGCTATCCTACGAGCAGTACTTC.

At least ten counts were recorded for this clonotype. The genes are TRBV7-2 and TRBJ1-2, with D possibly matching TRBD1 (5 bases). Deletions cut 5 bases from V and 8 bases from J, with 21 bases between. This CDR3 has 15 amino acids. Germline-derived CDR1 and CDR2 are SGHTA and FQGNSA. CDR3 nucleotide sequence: TGTGCCAGCAGCGCAGTATCGCGGGGACGGCGCGGCTACACCTTC. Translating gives CASSAVSRGRRGYTF.

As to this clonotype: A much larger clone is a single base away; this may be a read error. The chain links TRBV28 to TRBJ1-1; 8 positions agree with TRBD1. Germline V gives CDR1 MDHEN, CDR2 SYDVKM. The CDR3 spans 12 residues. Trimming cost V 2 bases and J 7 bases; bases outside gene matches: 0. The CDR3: CASSLGTGEAFF. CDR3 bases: TGTGCCAGCAGTTTAGGGACAGGTGAAGCTTTCTTT. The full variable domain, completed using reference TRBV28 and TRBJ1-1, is DVKVTQSSRYLVKRTGEKVFLECVQDMDHENMFWYRQDPGLGLRLIYFSYDVKMKEKGDIPEGYSVSREKKERFSLILESASTNQTSMYLCASSLGTGEAFFGQGTRLTVV.

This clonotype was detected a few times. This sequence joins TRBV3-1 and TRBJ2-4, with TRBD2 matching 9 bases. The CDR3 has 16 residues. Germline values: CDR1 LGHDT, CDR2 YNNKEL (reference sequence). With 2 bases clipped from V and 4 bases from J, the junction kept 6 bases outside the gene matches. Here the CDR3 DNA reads TGTGCCAGCAGCCAAACGATAGCGGGGGTTAAAAACATTCAGTACTTC. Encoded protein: CASSQTIAGVKNIQYF.

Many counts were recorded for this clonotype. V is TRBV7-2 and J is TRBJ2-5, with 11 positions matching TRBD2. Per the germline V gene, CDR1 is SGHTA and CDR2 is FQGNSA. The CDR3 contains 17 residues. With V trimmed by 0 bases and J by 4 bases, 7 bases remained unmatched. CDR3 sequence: CASSLARLAGRGETQYF. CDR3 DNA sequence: TGTGCCAGCAGCTTAGCGAGACTAGCGGGAAGGGGAGAGACCCAGTACTTC.

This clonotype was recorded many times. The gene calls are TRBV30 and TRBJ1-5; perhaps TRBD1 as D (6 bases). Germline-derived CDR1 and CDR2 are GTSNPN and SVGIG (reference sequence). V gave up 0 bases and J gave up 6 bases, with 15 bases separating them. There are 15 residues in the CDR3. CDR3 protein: CAWSVPGAMGQPQHF. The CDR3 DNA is TGTGCCTGGAGTGTACCAGGGGCCATGGGTCAGCCCCAGCATTTT.

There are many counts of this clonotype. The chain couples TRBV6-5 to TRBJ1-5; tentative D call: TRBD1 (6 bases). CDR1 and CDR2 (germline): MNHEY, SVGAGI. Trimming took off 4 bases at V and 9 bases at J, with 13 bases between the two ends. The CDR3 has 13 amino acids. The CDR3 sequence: CASSFTGLGPQHF. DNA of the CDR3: TGTGCCAGCAGTTTCACAGGGCTGGGGCCCCAGCATTTT.